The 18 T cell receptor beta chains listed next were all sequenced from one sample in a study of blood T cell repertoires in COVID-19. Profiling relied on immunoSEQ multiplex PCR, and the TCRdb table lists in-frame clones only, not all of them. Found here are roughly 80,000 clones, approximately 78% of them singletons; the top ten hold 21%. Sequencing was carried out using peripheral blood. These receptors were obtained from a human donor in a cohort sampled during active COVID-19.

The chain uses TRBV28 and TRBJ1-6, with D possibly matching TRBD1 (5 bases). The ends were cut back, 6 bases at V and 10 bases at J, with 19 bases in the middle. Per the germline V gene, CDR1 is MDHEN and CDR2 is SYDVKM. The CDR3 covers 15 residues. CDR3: CASSPRPGLRSPLHF. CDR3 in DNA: TGTGCCAGCAGCCCTAGACCAGGGTTGCGCTCACCCCTCCACTTT. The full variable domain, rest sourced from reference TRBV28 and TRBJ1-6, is DVKVTQSSRYLVKRTGEKVFLECVQDMDHENMFWYRQDPGLGLRLIYFSYDVKMKEKGDIPEGYSVSREKKERFSLILESASTNQTSMYLCASSPRPGLRSPLHFGNGTRLTVT.

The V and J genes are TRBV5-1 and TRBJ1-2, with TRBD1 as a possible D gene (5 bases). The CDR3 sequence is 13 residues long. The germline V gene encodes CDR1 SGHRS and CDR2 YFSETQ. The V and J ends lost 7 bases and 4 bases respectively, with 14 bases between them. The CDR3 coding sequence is TGCGCCAGCGGACCCGGGGGTGGCTATGGCTACACCTTC. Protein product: CASGPGGGYGYTF.

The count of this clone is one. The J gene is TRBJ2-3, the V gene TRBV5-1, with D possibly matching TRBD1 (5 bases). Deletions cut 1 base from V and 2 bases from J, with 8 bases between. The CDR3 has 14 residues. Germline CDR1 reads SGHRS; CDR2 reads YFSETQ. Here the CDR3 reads CASSLYRTTDTQYF. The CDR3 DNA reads TGCGCCAGCAGCTTGTACAGGACCACAGATACGCAGTATTTT.

This CDR3 is CASSTRTDGIATEAFF. Written as DNA, the CDR3 is TGTGCCAGCAGCACACGGACAGACGGAATTGCGACTGAAGCTTTCTTT. The rearrangement links TRBV14 to TRBJ1-1; possible D gene TRBD1, 6 bases. CDR3 size: 16 residues. V was shortened by 5 bases and J by 5 bases, with 21 bases between the two germline ends. Looked up from germline, CDR1 is SGHDN and CDR2 is FVKESK.

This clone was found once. Written as DNA, the CDR3 is TGTGCCAGCAGCAAGGGACTCGCCACAGATACGCAGTATTTT. It translates to CASSKGLATDTQYF. The chain uses TRBV5-6 and TRBJ2-3; D possibly corresponds to TRBD2 (6 bases). The CDR3 is 14 amino acids. V lost 4 bases to trimming and J lost 2 bases, with 11 bases between them. In germline, CDR1 is SGHDT, CDR2 YYEEEE.

The CDR3 sequence is CASRAGSQPQHF. The CDR3 DNA is TGTGCCAGCAGGGCAGGGTCTCAGCCCCAGCATTTT. V usage is TRBV6-5 and J usage is TRBJ1-5; weak D call: TRBD1 (5 bases). The germline V gene encodes CDR1 MNHEY and CDR2 SVGAGI. V lost 6 bases to trimming and J lost 6 bases, with 9 bases between them. The CDR3 runs to 12 residues.

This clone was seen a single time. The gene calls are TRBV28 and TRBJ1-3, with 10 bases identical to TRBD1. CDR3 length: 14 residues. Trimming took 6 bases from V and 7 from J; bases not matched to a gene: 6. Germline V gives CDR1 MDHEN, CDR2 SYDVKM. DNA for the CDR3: TGTGCCAGCAGCTCCTGGACAGGGGGTAACACCATATATTTT. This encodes CASSSWTGGNTIYF.

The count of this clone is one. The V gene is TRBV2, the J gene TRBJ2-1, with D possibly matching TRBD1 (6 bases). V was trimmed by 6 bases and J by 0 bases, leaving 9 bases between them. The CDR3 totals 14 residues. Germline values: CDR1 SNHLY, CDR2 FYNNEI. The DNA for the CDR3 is TGTGCCAGCAGAACAGGGAGCTCCTACAATGAGCAGTTCTTC. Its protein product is CASRTGSSYNEQFF.

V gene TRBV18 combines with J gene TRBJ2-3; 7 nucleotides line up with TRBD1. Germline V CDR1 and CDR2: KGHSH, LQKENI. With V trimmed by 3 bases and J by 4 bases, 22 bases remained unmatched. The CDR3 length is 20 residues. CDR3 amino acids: CASSPQMNQPGQNSADTQYF. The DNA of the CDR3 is TGTGCCAGCTCACCTCAAATGAACCAACCGGGACAGAATTCGGCAGATACGCAGTATTTT.

CDR3 sequence reads: CASITGGAVVGGYTF. The DNA of the CDR3 is TGTGCCAGCATTACAGGGGGCGCAGTCGTTGGGGGCTACACCTTC. The chain is built from TRBV6-1 and TRBJ1-2, with 9 positions matching TRBD1. Unmatched junction bases numbered 14, after V lost 7 bases and J lost 8 bases. Germline V gene data show CDR1 as MNHNS and CDR2 as SASEGT. This CDR3 comprises 15 residues.

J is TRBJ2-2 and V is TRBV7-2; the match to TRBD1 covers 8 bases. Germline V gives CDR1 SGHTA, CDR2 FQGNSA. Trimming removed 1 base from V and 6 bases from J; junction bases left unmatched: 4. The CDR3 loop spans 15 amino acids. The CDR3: CASSLGQGAAGELFF. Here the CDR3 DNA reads TGTGCCAGCAGCTTAGGGCAGGGGGCAGCCGGGGAGCTGTTTTTT. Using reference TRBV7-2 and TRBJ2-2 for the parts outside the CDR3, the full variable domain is GAGVSQSPSNKVTEKGKDVELRCDPISGHTALYWYRQSLGQGLEFLIYFQGNSAPDKSGLPSDRFSAERTGGSVSTLTIQRTQQEDSAVYLCASSLGQGAAGELFFGEGSRLTVL.

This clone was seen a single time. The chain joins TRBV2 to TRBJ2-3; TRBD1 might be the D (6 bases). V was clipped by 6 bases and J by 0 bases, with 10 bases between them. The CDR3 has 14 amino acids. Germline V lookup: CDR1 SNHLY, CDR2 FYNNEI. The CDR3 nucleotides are TGTGCCAGCAGAGAACAGGGTAGCACAGATACGCAGTATTTT. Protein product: CASREQGSTDTQYF.

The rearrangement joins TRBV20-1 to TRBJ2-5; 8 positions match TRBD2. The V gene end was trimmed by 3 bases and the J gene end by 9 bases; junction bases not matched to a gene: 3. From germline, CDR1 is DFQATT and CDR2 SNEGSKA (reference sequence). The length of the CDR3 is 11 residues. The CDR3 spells CSASPGGSQYF. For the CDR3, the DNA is TGCAGTGCTAGTCCGGGGGGGTCCCAGTACTTC.

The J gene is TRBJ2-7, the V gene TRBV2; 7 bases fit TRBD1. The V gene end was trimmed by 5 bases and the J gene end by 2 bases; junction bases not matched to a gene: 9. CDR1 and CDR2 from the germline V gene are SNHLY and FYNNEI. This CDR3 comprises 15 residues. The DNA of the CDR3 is TGTGCCAGCAGTCGACACGAGACAGGGACCTACGAGCAGTACTTC. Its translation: CASSRHETGTYEQYF.

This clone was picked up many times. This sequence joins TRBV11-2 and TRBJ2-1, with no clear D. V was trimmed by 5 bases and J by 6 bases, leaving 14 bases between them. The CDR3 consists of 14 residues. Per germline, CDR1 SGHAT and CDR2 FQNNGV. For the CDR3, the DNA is TGTGCCAGCAGCCCCTTTCTAGTTACCAATGAGCAGTTCTTC. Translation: CASSPFLVTNEQFF.

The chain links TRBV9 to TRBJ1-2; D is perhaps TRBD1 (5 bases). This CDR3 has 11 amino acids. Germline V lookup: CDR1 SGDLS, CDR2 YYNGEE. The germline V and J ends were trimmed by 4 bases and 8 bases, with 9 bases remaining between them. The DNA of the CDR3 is TGTGCCAGCAGCATTGGGGCCGGCTACACCTTC. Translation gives CASSIGAGYTF.

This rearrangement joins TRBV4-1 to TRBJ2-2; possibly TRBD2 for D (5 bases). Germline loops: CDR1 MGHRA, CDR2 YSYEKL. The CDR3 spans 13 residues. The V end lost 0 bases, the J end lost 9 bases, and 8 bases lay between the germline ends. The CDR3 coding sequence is TGCGCCAGCAGCCAAGACCGGGGTCGGGAGCTGTTTTTT. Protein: CASSQDRGRELFF.

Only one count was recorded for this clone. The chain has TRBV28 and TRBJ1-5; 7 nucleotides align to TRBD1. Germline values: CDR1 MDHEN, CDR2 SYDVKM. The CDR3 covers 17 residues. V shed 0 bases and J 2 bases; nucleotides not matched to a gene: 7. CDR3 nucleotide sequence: TGTGCCAGCAGTTTATGGAGGGGGACAGAGGGCAATCAGCCCCAGCATTTT. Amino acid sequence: CASSLWRGTEGNQPQHF.